This TCR beta chain was found in a study of blood T cell repertoires in COVID-19. Study summary: Material from acute and convalescent COVID-19 was sourced from the United States, Italy and Spain.

After removal of 0 bases from V and 4 bases from J, the junction contained 7 bases not matched to a gene. The CDR3 is made up of 16 amino acids. CDR1 is KGHSH, CDR2 LQKENI, per germline. The repertoire was sequenced with immunoSEQ multiplex PCR; TCRdb's copy has only in-frame clones and lacks some. The data hold about 100,000 clones, with about four fifths observed a single time. This sequence was found in a man in his forties with active or convalescent COVID-19. Source material: peripheral blood. The rearrangement uses TRBV18 and TRBJ1-2; 8 bases are a match to TRBD1. DNA of the CDR3: TGTGCCAGCTCACCACCGGGGGACAGGAATACCTATGGCTACACCTTC. Amino acid sequence: CASSPPGDRNTYGYTF.